This TCR beta chain was documented in a study of cytomegalovirus exposure and HLA in healthy donors. Study-wide background: Unique TCRs numbering around 85 million, obtained from HLA-typed donors, made up an early data release. Falling in the Caucasian-associated ancestry cluster were 80% to 85% of approximately 410 genotyped donors.

In the PCR, 60 Vbeta and 13 Jbeta primers were used. Assay used: immunoSEQ multiplex PCR; TCRdb lists only in-frame clones, some missing. The sample yields roughly 160,000 clones, 60% to 80% seen once. Germline assignment: CDR1 MDHEN and CDR2 SYDVKM. Unmatched junction bases numbered 6, after V lost 7 bases and J lost 3 bases. The CDR3 runs 14 residues. This chain links TRBV28 with TRBJ1-5; 7 bases agree with TRBD1. The source of this sequence is a man in his fifties in good health and CMV-seropositive. The source material was PBMCs. CDR3 region: CASILDRVNQPQHF. The CDR3 DNA follows: TGTGCCAGCATCCTTGACAGGGTCAATCAGCCCCAGCATTTT.